The rows below give T cell receptor beta chains drawn from one sample of a study of T-cell memory formation after mild COVID-19. TCRdb fed the 5' RACE reads into MiXCR, producing one record per CDR3 protein. The sample has some 270,000 distinct CDR3 sequences, about 16% seen once. What was sequenced was PBMCs or a T cell subset sorted from them (not recorded which). The receptors were sampled from an adult woman who had mild COVID-19 (a few samples of this study predate the infection). Cell type and time point are not known. Each CDR3 is given with its conserved first and last residue. The D gene is left open where the match is weak. Part of the rows lack a size; the others show once, few, many or a class for expanded clones.

-,TRBJ2-7,-,TRBV20-1,13,CSARVELPSQQYF,TGCAGTGCTAGAGTCGAGTTGCCCTCCCAGCAGTACTTC
-,TRBJ1-2,many,TRBV5-5,15,CASSLRQGLFNGYTF,TGTGCCAGCAGCTTGAGGCAGGGCCTCTTCAATGGCTACACCTTC
TRBD2,TRBJ2-1,-,TRBV30,16,CAWSNGGRSSYNEQFF,TGTGCCTGGAGTAATGGCGGGAGGAGCTCCTACAATGAGCAGTTCTTC
-,TRBJ2-7,many,TRBV4-3,16,CASSQAVGGTSYEQYF,TGCGCCAGCAGCCAAGCGGTAGGCGGGACCAGCTACGAGCAGTACTTC
-,TRBJ1-5,few,TRBV12-3/TRBV12-4,13,CASSRGGNQPQHF,TGTGCCAGCTCAAGGGGGGGTAATCAGCCCCAGCATTTT
-,TRBJ1-6,-,TRBV7-2,13,CASSLEIGSPLHF,TGTGCCAGCAGCTTAGAGATCGGCTCACCCCTCCACTTT
TRBD2,TRBJ2-1,few,TRBV18,16,CASSPPGTSSFGEQFF,TGTGCCAGCTCACCCCCCGGGACTAGTAGTTTCGGTGAGCAGTTCTTC
-,TRBJ2-3,many,TRBV7-9,15,CASSLGSSSTDTQYF,TGTGCCAGCAGCTTAGGATCCTCTTCCACAGATACGCAGTATTTT
TRBD1,TRBJ2-7,many,TRBV7-9,14,CASSSNRGQDEQYF,TGTGCCAGCAGCTCTAACAGGGGGCAGGACGAGCAGTACTTC
-,TRBJ2-1,-,TRBV7-2,16,CASSIHLARSYNEQFF,TGTGCCAGCAGCATCCATCTAGCGAGATCCTACAATGAGCAGTTCTTC
-,TRBJ2-7,few,TRBV5-1,15,CASSLEVGPVYEQYF,TGCGCCAGCAGCTTGGAGGTGGGGCCGGTCTACGAGCAGTACTTC
-,TRBJ2-4,-,TRBV20-1,15,CSARQQGIAKNIQYF,TGCAGTGCTAGACAGCAGGGGATAGCCAAAAACATTCAGTACTTC
TRBD2,TRBJ2-4,-,TRBV27,15,CASSFLGLAENIQYF,TGTGCCAGCAGTTTCCTGGGACTAGCGGAAAACATTCAGTACTTC
-,TRBJ1-5,-,TRBV5-1,15,CASSLEGGFNQPQHF,TGCGCCAGCAGCTTGGAAGGGGGATTCAATCAGCCCCAGCATTTT
TRBD1,TRBJ2-2,few,TRBV5-1,15,CASSLDGQGTGELFF,TGCGCCAGCAGCTTGGATGGACAGGGCACCGGGGAGCTGTTTTTT
-,TRBJ1-1,many,TRBV5-1,14,CASSLDGLNTEAFF,TGCGCCAGCAGCTTGGACGGATTGAACACTGAAGCTTTCTTT
-,TRBJ2-1,-,TRBV5-1,15,CASSYRESSYNEQFF,TGCGCCAGCAGCTACAGGGAAAGCTCCTACAATGAGCAGTTCTTC
TRBD1,TRBJ1-2,-,TRBV30,12,CACTTGNYGYTF,TGTGCCTGTACGACAGGGAACTATGGCTACACCTTC
TRBD2,TRBJ2-3,-,TRBV7-2,17,CASSLLATSGVTDTQYF,TGTGCCAGCAGCCTCCTGGCCACTAGCGGAGTCACAGATACGCAGTATTTT
TRBD2,TRBJ2-7,few,TRBV27,14,CASSPRLAGGEQYF,TGTGCCAGCAGTCCTCGACTAGCGGGAGGGGAGCAGTACTTC
-,TRBJ2-5,few,TRBV28,13,CASSLSQVGTQYF,TGTGCCAGCAGTTTGAGTCAGGTTGGGACCCAGTACTTC
-,TRBJ1-1,-,TRBV5-8,15,CASSAGDIWNTEAFF,TGTGCCAGCAGCGCCGGGGACATCTGGAACACTGAAGCTTTCTTT
-,TRBJ1-2,few,TRBV4-3,13,CASSQERAGGYTF,TGCGCCAGCAGCCAAGAACGGGCGGGTGGCTACACCTTC
-,TRBJ2-3,-,TRBV7-8,12,CASRSRPDTQYF,TGTGCCAGCCGCAGTCGTCCAGATACGCAGTATTTT
-,TRBJ2-2,-,TRBV30,14,CAWSVGSNTGELFF,TGTGCCTGGAGTGTAGGTTCGAACACCGGGGAGCTGTTTTTT
TRBD1,TRBJ2-2,few,TRBV12-3/TRBV12-4,16,CASSARTGGNTGELFF,TGTGCCAGCAGTGCCCGGACAGGGGGCAACACCGGGGAGCTGTTTTTT
-,TRBJ2-7,few,TRBV14,15,CASSQVGSGNYEQYF,TGTGCCAGCAGCCAAGTCGGTAGCGGAAACTACGAGCAGTACTTC
TRBD1,TRBJ2-2,many,TRBV30,15,CAWRETGFVPGELFF,TGTGCCTGGAGAGAGACAGGGTTCGTCCCCGGGGAGCTGTTTTTT
-,TRBJ2-3,few,TRBV6-1,15,CASSVAQGSTDTQYF,TGTGCCAGCAGTGTAGCCCAGGGTAGCACAGATACGCAGTATTTT
-,TRBJ1-1,few,TRBV18,12,CASAGSNTEAFF,TGTGCCAGCGCGGGGTCCAACACTGAAGCTTTCTTT
TRBD2,TRBJ2-7,few,TRBV6-1,14,CASVTSGSSYEQYF,TGTGCCAGCGTCACTAGCGGGAGCTCCTACGAGCAGTACTTC
TRBD2,TRBJ2-1,few,TRBV18,16,CASSLGTSAIYNEQFF,TGTGCCAGCTCACTCGGGACTAGCGCTATCTACAATGAGCAGTTCTTC
-,TRBJ1-1,few,TRBV12-3/TRBV12-4,14,CASSSDRMNTEAFF,TGTGCCAGCAGCTCCGACAGAATGAACACTGAAGCTTTCTTT
-,TRBJ1-4,few,TRBV12-3/TRBV12-4,14,CASSLRRGGEKLFF,TGTGCCAGCAGTTTACGCAGGGGAGGTGAAAAACTGTTTTTT
TRBD1,TRBJ2-7,-,TRBV20-1,16,CSARDPGGQGVYEQYF,TGCAGTGCTAGAGATCCAGGGGGACAGGGGGTTTACGAGCAGTACTTC
-,TRBJ2-3,few,TRBV2,13,CASHREVTDTQYF,TGTGCCAGCCACCGGGAAGTCACAGATACGCAGTATTTT
-,TRBJ2-7,many,TRBV9,10,CASTSHEQYF,TGTGCCAGCACGAGCCACGAGCAGTACTTC
-,TRBJ2-1,few,TRBV5-5,15,CASSSVVGTYNEQFF,TGTGCCAGCAGCTCCGTAGTGGGGACCTACAATGAGCAGTTCTTC
-,TRBJ1-2,-,TRBV5-1,15,CASSPPGTTIYGYTF,TGCGCCAGCAGCCCGCCAGGGACAACCATCTATGGCTACACCTTC
-,TRBJ1-2,few,TRBV7-3,16,CASSLGPQAPNYGYTF,TGTGCCAGCAGCTTAGGGCCTCAGGCCCCCAACTATGGCTACACCTTC
-,TRBJ1-6,few,TRBV5-6,14,CASGWGRGNSPLHF,TGTGCCAGTGGTTGGGGGCGCGGGAATTCACCCCTCCACTTT
-,TRBJ1-5,many,TRBV2,13,CASSAQVNQPQHF,TGTGCCAGCAGTGCCCAGGTCAATCAGCCCCAGCATTTT
TRBD1,TRBJ2-7,few,TRBV18,13,CASSRDSVGEQYF,TGTGCCAGCTCTCGGGACAGCGTGGGTGAGCAGTACTTC
-,TRBJ2-1,few,TRBV4-1,16,CASSQPGALSYNEQFF,TGCGCCAGCAGCCAACCAGGGGCCCTCTCCTACAATGAGCAGTTCTTC
-,TRBJ1-2,once,TRBV29-1,13,CSVEGGENYGYTF,TGCAGCGTTGAAGGAGGGGAGAACTATGGCTACACCTTC
TRBD1,TRBJ2-7,-,TRBV2,13,CASSTGEGYEQYF,TGTGCCAGCTCAACAGGGGAAGGCTACGAGCAGTACTTC
TRBD1,TRBJ2-1,-,TRBV29-1,13,CSAGRDRGNEQFF,TGCAGCGCCGGCCGGGACAGGGGCAATGAGCAGTTCTTC
-,TRBJ1-1,-,TRBV4-1,14,CASSLILASTEAFF,TGCGCCAGCAGCCTGATTCTGGCAAGCACTGAAGCTTTCTTT
-,TRBJ1-1,many,TRBV12-3/TRBV12-4,13,CASSVLGGAEAFF,TGTGCCAGCAGCGTCCTGGGGGGGGCTGAAGCTTTCTTT
TRBD2,TRBJ2-7,many,TRBV7-3,14,CASSLSGGSYEQYF,TGTGCCAGCAGCTTAAGCGGGGGCTCCTACGAGCAGTACTTC
-,TRBJ1-1,-,TRBV25-1,14,CASSLLGANTEAFF,TGTGCCAGCAGCCTATTGGGGGCGAACACTGAAGCTTTCTTT
TRBD1,TRBJ1-6,-,TRBV6-6,14,CASRPTGNNSPLHF,TGTGCCAGCAGACCGACAGGGAATAATTCACCCCTCCACTTT
TRBD2,TRBJ2-7,few,TRBV2,14,CASSLLREANEQYF,TGTGCCAGCAGCCTCCTCCGGGAGGCGAACGAGCAGTACTTC
-,TRBJ1-1,-,TRBV15,11,CATSREGEAFF,TGTGCCACCAGCAGGGAAGGGGAAGCTTTCTTT
TRBD1,TRBJ2-5,few,TRBV9,14,CASSVGGQEETQYF,TGTGCCAGCAGCGTGGGGGGACAGGAAGAGACCCAGTACTTC